Listed below are T cell receptor beta chains from one sample, sequenced in a study of patients and donors after allogeneic stem cell transplantation. TCRdb analysed the RT-PCR reads with MiXCR anew, one entry per CDR3 protein. This sample has roughly 200,000 distinct CDR3 sequences, with around 40% found just once. The sample taken for sequencing was blood, either unsorted or a sorted T cell fraction (not recorded which). These receptors were collected from a human donor who was either an allogeneic HSCT recipient or a stem cell or donor lymphocyte infusion donor (not recorded which). It is not recorded whose cells these are; they may come from a transplant donor. The conserved cysteine and the conserved F or W are not part of the CDR3 here.

V: TRBV5-1; CDR3: ASSPSPGLSIYGYT
V: TRBV9; CDR3: ASSVRGRGWTGELF
V: TRBV7-2; CDR3: ASSRYGRETQY
V: TRBV7-2; CDR3: ASSVDRSRDTQY
V: TRBV5-6; CDR3: ASRFSRGLNTGELF
V: TRBV2; CDR3: ASSALGTNTGELF
V: TRBV29-1; CDR3: SVARQSSYEQY
V: TRBV10-3; CDR3: AIARGGQGLGTQY
V: TRBV20-1; CDR3: SARVPGRQPQH
V: TRBV9; CDR3: ASSPQGAHSEAF
V: TRBV10-1; CDR3: ASSESGTGKPTDTQY
V: TRBV24-1; CDR3: ATSEWGDHNEQF
V: TRBV4-1; CDR3: ASSLYSVIEWLANEKLF
V: TRBV10-3; CDR3: AISESAVMNTEAF
V: TRBV7-9; CDR3: ASSLWAYEQY
V: TRBV7-3; CDR3: ASSLGRARGAF
V: TRBV3-1; CDR3: ASSQKDFVRTPYEQY
V: TRBV3-1; CDR3: ASSQLRTGKEKLF
V: TRBV2; CDR3: ASRAGWSYNEQF
V: TRBV5-5; CDR3: ASSFAGAGADTQY
V: TRBV7-6; CDR3: ASAGFSSGNTIY
V: TRBV30; CDR3: AWSRRQAADSPLH
V: TRBV20-1; CDR3: SARAGSPLH
V: TRBV5-1; CDR3: ASSLVAGTNTSPLH
V: TRBV12-3/TRBV12-4; CDR3: ASSPLSQEGYT
V: TRBV29-1; CDR3: SVAIPPGQGHSYEQY
V: TRBV27; CDR3: ASNRLAGFQETQY
V: TRBV15; CDR3: ATSRGAGYGYT
V: TRBV28; CDR3: ASSLWRQAPGYGYT
V: TRBV27; CDR3: ASTTGADTQY
V: TRBV9; CDR3: ASSVQAGLYNEQF
V: TRBV14; CDR3: ASSQGPRKGTLPETQY
V: TRBV6-5; CDR3: ASSNWDRGSHEQF
V: TRBV20-1; CDR3: SASTFSIMNTEAF
V: TRBV20-1; CDR3: SASPGTSGGDEQF
V: TRBV20-1; CDR3: SATLPGSISGNTIY
V: TRBV6-5; CDR3: ASSYSAGGAYEQY